This TCR beta chain was sequenced for a study of cytomegalovirus exposure and HLA in healthy donors (dated by TCRdb to the late 2010s). Regarding the complete study: An earlier analysis of a few hundred of the donors reported about 280 Gb of sequence data and 117 million unique TCR beta sequences obtained from roughly 180 million T cells. Among roughly 400 genotyped donors of the cohort, an average of around 220,000 unique TCR beta nucleotide sequences was sequenced per donor, of which 15% to 20% were non-productive. Of the approximately 400 genotyped donors, approximately 83% fell in the genetic ancestry cluster associated with self-reported Caucasian donors. The number of typed donors differed by locus: 629-630 for A, B, C, DRB1 and DQB1; 522 for DQA1; approximately 600 for DPA1; and 400 to 480 for DPB1. All discovery cohort repertoires had been generated using a single sequencing platform. To predict cytomegalovirus infection status, the study combined high-throughput TCR immunosequencing, statistical association of individual TCRs with disease status, and machine learning. Donor age, sex, ethnicity and CMV serostatus were compiled alongside the repertoire data. The aim of the study was to test whether cataloging public T cell receptors could identify signatures of past pathogen exposure. An early release covering roughly 580 HLA-typed donors comprised 300 to 350 gigabases of sequencing data and tens of millions of unique TCR sequences. Four to six DR-DQ haplotypes were handled as single units for association and clustering, since linkage in the cohort was strong. Along with the approximately 670-subject first cohort, a separate validation cohort of over a hundred different subjects was used. Rather than drawing on any new phenotypic data, the later analysis identified candidate immune exposures from TCR beta sequences and the way those sequences occurred across donors. In a later analysis, previously published TCR beta repertoires from about 640 donors were re-analyzed and high-resolution HLA genotyping was added so that TCR occurrence patterns could be studied. Class I and class II HLA loci were covered by the typing at four-digit resolution. An earlier analysis of approximately 500 of the donors applied high-throughput TCR beta sequencing to assess whether each TCR beta V gene segment acted as functional or pseudogenic. A later genetic analysis used genome-wide SNP genotypes for about 65% of the 666 donors, treating that subset as a discovery cohort. The study used immunosequencing to profile the T cell repertoires of around 600 subjects and linked those repertoires to cytomegalovirus serostatus. Broader findings and caveats from the paper: In a later analysis, around 17,000 TCR beta sequences were associated with specific HLA alleles at a false discovery rate of 0.05. Most TCR sequences were observed very rarely across donors, whereas some public TCRs were present in many individuals. Because some donors lacked HLA typing at each locus, the association tests relied only on the typed subset. A later analysis found that HLA-associated TCR beta chains were more clonally expanded and had lower generation probabilities than equally common non-associated chains. The authors suggested that the approach could potentially be extended to other disease states and immunological phenotypes. According to a later analysis, parvovirus B19, influenza, CMV and Epstein-Barr virus appeared linked to several top co-occurrence clusters. Presence/absence analyses assumed roughly uniform sequencing depth across donors, an assumption that may not hold. In a later analysis, most CMV-associated TCR beta chains were found to appear HLA-restricted, with HLA associations seemingly driven largely by CMV exposure. A further reported finding was that TCR beta sequences accurately predicted the HLA-A and HLA-B alleles for most subjects in the first cohort. The only immune exposure information available for the cohort was CMV serostatus. Linkage disequilibrium might explain the correlated functional status among segregating V segments, but an unknown experimental factor could not be excluded. A total of some 180 TCR beta chains were listed by the study as associated with cytomegalovirus. Some IMGT-functional V segments, including TRBV6-2 and TRBV6-3, could not be told apart with the 87-base-pair reads, so those segments were excluded. V-gene and J-gene trimming of TCR beta chains was associated with a missense DCLRE1C variant in a later genetic analysis, and the association was replicated in an independent cohort. In a later analysis, the rate of TCR association differed among HLA loci, with DRB1 alleles having the most associated TCRs and HLA-C alleles having the fewest. In vitro tests confirmed that a few of the cytomegalovirus-associated TCR beta chains recognize cytomegalovirus antigens. In both the original and validation cohorts, the classifier was reported to diagnose cytomegalovirus status with high specificity and sensitivity. In an earlier analysis of 587 of the donors, most TCR beta V segments appeared in productive rearrangements about 87% or about 30% of the time, broadly matching IMGT annotations. The sequencing pipeline was judged likely to have produced a cluster of highly shared sequence variants as a technical artifact. The earlier analysis of almost 600 of the donors excluded approximately 17 rarely observed V segments, including chromosome 9 orphons, because counts were too low. Assigning TCR associations to individual alleles was difficult when HLA alleles, especially DR and DQ, strongly co-occurred. This cohort had only TCR beta chains sequenced, and the lack of alpha or paired-chain data limited which features could be detected. According to a later genetic analysis, donors in an Asian-associated ancestry cluster had fewer N-insertions in productive TCRs than the approximately 700-donor mean.

The cohort comprised fewer than 700 healthy bone marrow donors. Cohort members were all nominally healthy when sampled, although unrecorded immune exposures were likely present. The donor was CMV seropositive and was included in the group of 250 to 300 seropositive cohort members. Each donor provided a peripheral blood sample, and peripheral blood mononuclear cells were used for TCR beta sequencing. The Qiagen DNeasy Blood Extraction Kit was used to extract genomic DNA from the blood cell samples. The CDR3 spans 21 residues, from the cysteine through the phenylalanine. Left in the record is the CDR3 DNA by itself, 63 bases read in frame from the first base. Of note for this clone: It has no known antigen specificity. No base quality values were provided; no much bigger clone lies one nucleotide off.

Libraries were prepared through the immunoSEQ multiplex PCR assay. For the multiplex PCR, a mixture combining 60 forward primers for TCR Vbeta segments and 13 reverse primers for TCR Jbeta segments was used. A multiplex PCR assay on genomic DNA amplified the CDR3 region of rearranged TCR beta genes. The amplified TCR beta libraries were sequenced on the Illumina HiSeq System as 87-base-pair reads. Processing in the source paper ran as follows. In a later analysis, roughly 80 million unique TCR beta chains were counted across the roughly 700 repertoires, and around 10 million of these chains were shared by at least two donors. Raw reads were error-corrected and collapsed into unique sequences with a nearest-neighbor algorithm that merged closely related sequences to remove PCR and sequencing errors. To assign V, D and J gene segments, CDR3 sequences were aligned to IMGT reference sequences. Each retained sequence needed at least a six-nucleotide match to both a V gene segment and a J gene segment. Rearrangements were classified as productive when the CDR3 lacked stop codons and remained in frame with V and J, and all other rearrangements were classified as non-productive. Following IMGT convention, CDR3 was defined as the stretch from the second conserved V-encoded cysteine to the conserved J-encoded phenylalanine. In an earlier analysis of some 550 of the donors, sequences lacking an unambiguous match to a single V gene segment were excluded. An earlier analysis of around 600 of the donors classified V segments as functional when productive rearrangements were above 56.7% and as segregating when the standard deviation between donors was above 5%. A statistical classification framework was developed to diagnose cytomegalovirus status using the catalog of TCR beta chain sequences. A later analysis assigned V and J genes by comparing TCR nucleotide sequences with IMGT/GENE-DB human TR gene sequences. Using the TCRdist pipeline, a later analysis assigned CDR3 sequences along with most-parsimonious VDJ recombination scenarios. In a later analysis, every TCR beta chain was defined by the combination of its CDR3 amino acid sequence and its V-gene family, and reads without a unique V-gene family were dropped. In a later analysis, some 600 highly shared, low-generation-probability nucleotide sequences were removed to address suspected cross-contamination and a sequencing artifact. In a later analysis, a clonal expansion index was calculated for each public chain from normalized within-repertoire ranks of inferred template counts. In a later analysis, generation probabilities were computed using a VDJ recombination model fitted to out-of-frame rearrangements, and the results were checked against IGoR. A later analysis scored TCR-TCR, TCR-HLA and TCR-CMV co-occurrence with hypergeometric tests, applying a repertoire-size bias correction to TCR pairs. False discovery rates were estimated in a later analysis by permuting HLA or CMV assignments 20 times. In a later analysis, co-occurring TCRs were grouped with DBSCAN, and TCRdist sequence similarity was added when clustering was performed within HLA-allele-positive subsets. Repertoires with fewer than 30,000 or more than 120,000 public chains, plus five repertoires with anomalous nucleotide sharing, were excluded from co-occurrence clustering. The source is immuneACCESS, and TCRdb retained only in-frame sequences with V and J called. Part of the clones is not carried over; for the studies checked, unresolved V genes explain less than half of this, and the remainder is unexplained. V and J calls and clone size are as listed in that table; D and trimming were resolved from the DNA. The sample table records approximately 110,000 clones; around 74% of these occur just once. Approximately 3.9% of the sample is taken by the ten largest.

Sequencing was carried out using PBMCs. The sequence links TRBV12-1 to TRBJ1-2. TRBV12-1 is a listed pseudogene. The sequence was collected from a woman between 50 and 59 years old in good health and CMV-seropositive. The CDR3 sequence is CASSFAPDGSGGGTFGYGYTF. Read as DNA, the sequence is TGTGCCAGCAGCTTTGCTCCGGATGGGTCGGGGGGCGGCACCTTTGGGTATGGCTACACCTTC.